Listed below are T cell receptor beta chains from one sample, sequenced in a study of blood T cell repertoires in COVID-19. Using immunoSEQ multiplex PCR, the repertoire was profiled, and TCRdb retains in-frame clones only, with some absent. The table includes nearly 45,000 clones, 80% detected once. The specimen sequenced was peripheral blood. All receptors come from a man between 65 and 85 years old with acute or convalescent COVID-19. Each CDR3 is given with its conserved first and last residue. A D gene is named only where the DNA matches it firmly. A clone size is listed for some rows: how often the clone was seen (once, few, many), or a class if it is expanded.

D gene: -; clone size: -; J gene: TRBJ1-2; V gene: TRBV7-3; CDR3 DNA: TGTGCCAGCAGCCCCAAAAATTCTAACTATGGCTACACCTTC; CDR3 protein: CASSPKNSNYGYTF
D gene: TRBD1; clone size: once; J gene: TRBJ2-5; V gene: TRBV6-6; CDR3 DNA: TGTGCCAGCAGTTACGGACAGGGGGGAGAGACCCAGTACTTC; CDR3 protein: CASSYGQGGETQYF
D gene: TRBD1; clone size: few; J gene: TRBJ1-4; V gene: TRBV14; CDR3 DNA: TGTGCCAGCAGCCAAGGGACAGGGGCTAATGAAAAACTGTTTTTT; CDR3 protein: CASSQGTGANEKLFF
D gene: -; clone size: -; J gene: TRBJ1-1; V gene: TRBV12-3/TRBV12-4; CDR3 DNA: TGTGCCAGCAGCCAAACACAGAACACTGAAGCTTTCTTT; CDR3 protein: CASSQTQNTEAFF
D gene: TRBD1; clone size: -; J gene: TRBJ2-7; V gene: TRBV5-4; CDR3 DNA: TGTGCCAGCAGCTTAGGACAGGGGTCCTACGAGCAGTACTTC; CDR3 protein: CASSLGQGSYEQYF
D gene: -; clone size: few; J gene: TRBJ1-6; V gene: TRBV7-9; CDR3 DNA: TGTGCCAGCAGCTTCGGGGGGGCAGGGCCCTATAATTCACCCCTCCACTTT; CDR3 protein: CASSFGGAGPYNSPLHF
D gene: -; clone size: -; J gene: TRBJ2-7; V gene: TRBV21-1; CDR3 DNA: TGTGCCAGCACCCTCAAGCGGGGGAACGAGCAGTACTTC; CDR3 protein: CASTLKRGNEQYF
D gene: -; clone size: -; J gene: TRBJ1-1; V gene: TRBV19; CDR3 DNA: TGTGCCAGTACCTCGGGTCGTACGAACACTGAAGCTTTCTTT; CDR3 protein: CASTSGRTNTEAFF
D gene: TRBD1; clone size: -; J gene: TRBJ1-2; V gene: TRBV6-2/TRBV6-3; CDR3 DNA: TGTGCCAGCAGTCGGATAGCCGGGACAGAATCTTATGGCTACACCTTC; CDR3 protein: CASSRIAGTESYGYTF
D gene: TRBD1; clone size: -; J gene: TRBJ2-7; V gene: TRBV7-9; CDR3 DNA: TGTGCCAGCAGCTTGGGACAGCAAGAGGGCGAGCAGTACTTC; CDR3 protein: CASSLGQQEGEQYF
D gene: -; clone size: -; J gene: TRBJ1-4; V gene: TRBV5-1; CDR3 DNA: TGCGCCAGCAGCCGGGACACCAATAATGAAAAACTGTTTTTT; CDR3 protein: CASSRDTNNEKLFF
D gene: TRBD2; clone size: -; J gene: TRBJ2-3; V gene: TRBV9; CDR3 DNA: TGTGCCAGCAGGGCGACTAGCGGGGGGAGCACAGATACGCAGTATTTT; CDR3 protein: CASRATSGGSTDTQYF
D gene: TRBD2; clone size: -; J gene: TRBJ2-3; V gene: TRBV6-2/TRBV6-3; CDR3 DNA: TGTGCCAGCAGTTTGGGTAGCGGGGGGGCAGATACGCAGTATTTT; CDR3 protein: CASSLGSGGADTQYF
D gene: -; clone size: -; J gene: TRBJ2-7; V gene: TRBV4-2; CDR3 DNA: TGTGCCAGCAGCCAAGTCGGGGGTAGGTACGAGCAGTACTTC; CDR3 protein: CASSQVGGRYEQYF
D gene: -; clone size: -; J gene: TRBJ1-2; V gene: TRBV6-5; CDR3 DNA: TGTGCCAGCAGGGTAGGAGCCTATGGCTACACCTTC; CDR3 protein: CASRVGAYGYTF
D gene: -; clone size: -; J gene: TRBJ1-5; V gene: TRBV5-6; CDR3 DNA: TGTGCCAGCAGCTTGTATGGGGGCCCGTCCAATCAGCCCCAGCATTTT; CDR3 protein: CASSLYGGPSNQPQHF
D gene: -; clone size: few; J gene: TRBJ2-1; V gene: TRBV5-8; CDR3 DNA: TGTGCCAGCAGAAAGGGGGCGGGGAATGAGCAGTTCTTC; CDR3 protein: CASRKGAGNEQFF
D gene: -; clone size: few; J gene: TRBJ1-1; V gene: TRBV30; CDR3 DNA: TGTGCCTGGAAGAGGTCGAACACTGAAGCTTTCTTT; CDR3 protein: CAWKRSNTEAFF
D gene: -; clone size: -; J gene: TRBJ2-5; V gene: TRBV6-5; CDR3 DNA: TGTGCCAGCAGTTACGGGCAGGCTGAAGTCGAGACCCAGTACTTC; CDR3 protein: CASSYGQAEVETQYF
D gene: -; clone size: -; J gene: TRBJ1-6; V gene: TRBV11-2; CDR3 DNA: TGTGCCAGCAGCACCAACGCGGGGGCGGTAGGATCACCCCTCCACTTT; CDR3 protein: CASSTNAGAVGSPLHF
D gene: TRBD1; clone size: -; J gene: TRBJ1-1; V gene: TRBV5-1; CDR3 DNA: TGCGCCAGCAGCCGGGGACAGGCTAACACTGAAGCTTTCTTT; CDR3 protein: CASSRGQANTEAFF
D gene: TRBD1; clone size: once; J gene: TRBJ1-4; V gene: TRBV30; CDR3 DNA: TGTGCCTGGAGTAGGACAGGGACTAATGAAAAACTGTTTTTT; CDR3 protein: CAWSRTGTNEKLFF
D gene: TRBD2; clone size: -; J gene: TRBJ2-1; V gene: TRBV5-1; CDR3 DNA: TGCGCCAGCAGCTTGCTCGCGGGGGGGCCGGCCAATGAGCAGTTCTTC; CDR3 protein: CASSLLAGGPANEQFF
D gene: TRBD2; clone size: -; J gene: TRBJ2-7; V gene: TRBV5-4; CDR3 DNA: TGTGCCAGCAGCCCACAAAGCGGGGTAATCTCCTACGAGCAGTACTTC; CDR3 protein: CASSPQSGVISYEQYF
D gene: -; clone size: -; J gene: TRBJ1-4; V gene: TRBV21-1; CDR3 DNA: TGTGCCAGCAGCAAAACAGGGACGGGAGGAGAAAAACTGTTTTTT; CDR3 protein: CASSKTGTGGEKLFF
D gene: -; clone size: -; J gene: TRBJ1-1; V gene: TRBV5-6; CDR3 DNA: TGTGCCAGCAGCTTGCGGGGTACGGGCACTGAAGCTTTCTTT; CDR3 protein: CASSLRGTGTEAFF
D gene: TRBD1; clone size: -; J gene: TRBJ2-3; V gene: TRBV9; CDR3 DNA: TGTGCCAGCAGCCCTCTACAGGGGGCGCGGGATACGCAGTATTTT; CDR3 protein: CASSPLQGARDTQYF
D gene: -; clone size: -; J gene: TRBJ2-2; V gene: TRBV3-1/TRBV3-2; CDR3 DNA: TGTGCCAGCAGCCAAGATCAGGCTAACTGGGACACCGGGGAGCTGTTTTTT; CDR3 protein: CASSQDQANWDTGELFF
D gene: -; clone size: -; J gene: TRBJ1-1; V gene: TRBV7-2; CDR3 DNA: TGTGCCAGCAGCCAACATATGAACACTGAAGCTTTCTTT; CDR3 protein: CASSQHMNTEAFF
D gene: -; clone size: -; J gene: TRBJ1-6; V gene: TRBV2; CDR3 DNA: TGTGCCAGCAGTGACAGGCTGGCCTATAATTCACCCCTCCACTTT; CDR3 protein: CASSDRLAYNSPLHF
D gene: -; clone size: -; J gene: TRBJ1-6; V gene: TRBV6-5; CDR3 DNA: TGTGCCAGCAGACAGGGTGACTCACCCCTCCACTTT; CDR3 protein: CASRQGDSPLHF
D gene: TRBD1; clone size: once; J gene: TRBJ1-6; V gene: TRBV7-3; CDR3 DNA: TGTGCCAGCAGCTGGGGAGCAGGGGGCACTTCACCCCTCCACTTT; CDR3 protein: CASSWGAGGTSPLHF
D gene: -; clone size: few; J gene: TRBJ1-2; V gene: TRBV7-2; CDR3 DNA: TGTGCCAGCGGGCGGGCAACCGGGTTGTATGGCTACACCTTC; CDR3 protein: CASGRATGLYGYTF
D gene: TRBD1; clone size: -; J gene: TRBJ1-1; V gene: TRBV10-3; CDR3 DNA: TGTGCCATCAGTGAGTCCAGGGGGCTGATGAACACTGAAGCTTTCTTT; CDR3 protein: CAISESRGLMNTEAFF
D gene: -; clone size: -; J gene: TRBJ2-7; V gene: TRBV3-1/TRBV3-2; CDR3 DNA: TGTGCCAGCAGCGCGGCGGGGGCGACCTCCGAGCAGTACTTC; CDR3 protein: CASSAAGATSEQYF
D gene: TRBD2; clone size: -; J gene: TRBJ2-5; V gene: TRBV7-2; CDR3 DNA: TGTGCCAGCAGCCCCACGGGGCTAGCGGGGCTTAGGAACCAAGAGGCCCAGTACTTC; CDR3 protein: CASSPTGLAGLRNQEAQYF
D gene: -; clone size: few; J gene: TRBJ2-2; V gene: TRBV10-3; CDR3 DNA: TGTGCCATCAGTTTAGGAGGGGCTCCTACCGGGGAGCTGTTTTTT; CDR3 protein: CAISLGGAPTGELFF
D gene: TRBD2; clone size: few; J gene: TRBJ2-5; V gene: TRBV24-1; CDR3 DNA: TGTGCCACCAGTATGGTTAGCGGGGGTTCGGAGACCCAGTACTTC; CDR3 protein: CATSMVSGGSETQYF
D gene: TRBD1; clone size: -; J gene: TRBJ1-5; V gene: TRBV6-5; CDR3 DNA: TGTGCCAGCAGGAGGGGACAGGGCATTATTCAGCCCCAGCATTTT; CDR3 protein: CASRRGQGIIQPQHF
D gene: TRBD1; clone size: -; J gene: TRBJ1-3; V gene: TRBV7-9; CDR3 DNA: TGTGCCAGCAGCCCCGGGACAGGGAGCTCTGGAAACACCATATATTTT; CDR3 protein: CASSPGTGSSGNTIYF
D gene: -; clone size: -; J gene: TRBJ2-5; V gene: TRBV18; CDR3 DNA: TGTGCCAGCTCACTATCCCTTCAAGAGACCCAGTACTTC; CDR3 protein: CASSLSLQETQYF
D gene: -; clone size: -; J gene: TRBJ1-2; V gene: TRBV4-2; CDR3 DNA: TGTGCCAGCAGCCAAGCGGGGGATTCCCTTAACTATGGCTACACCTTC; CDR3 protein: CASSQAGDSLNYGYTF
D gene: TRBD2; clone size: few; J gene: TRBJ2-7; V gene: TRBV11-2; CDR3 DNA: TGTGCCAGCAGCTTAGCCGGGACTACCCTCGAGCAGTACTTC; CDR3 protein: CASSLAGTTLEQYF
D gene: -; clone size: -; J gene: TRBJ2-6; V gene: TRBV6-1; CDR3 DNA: TGTGCCAGCAGTGAACTGGGCAGAAGCTCTGGGGCCAACGTCCTGACTTTC; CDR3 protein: CASSELGRSSGANVLTF
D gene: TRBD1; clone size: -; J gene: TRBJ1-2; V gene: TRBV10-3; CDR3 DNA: TGTGCCATCAGTGATGAACAGGGGGCGAGGAATGGCTACACCTTC; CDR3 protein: CAISDEQGARNGYTF
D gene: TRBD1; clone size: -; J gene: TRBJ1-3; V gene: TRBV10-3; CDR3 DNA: TGTGCCATCAGTGAGTCAGGGGCAGGGGGCACGCCGTATGGAAACACCATATATTTT; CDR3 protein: CAISESGAGGTPYGNTIYF
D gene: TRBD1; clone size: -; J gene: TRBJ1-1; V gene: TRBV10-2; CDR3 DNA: TGCGCCAGCAACTCACAGGGGATGAACACTGAAGCTTTCTTT; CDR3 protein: CASNSQGMNTEAFF
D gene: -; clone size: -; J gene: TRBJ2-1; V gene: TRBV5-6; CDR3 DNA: TGTGCCAGCAGCTTTGGGCTAGCGACCACCTACAATGAGCAGTTCTTC; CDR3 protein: CASSFGLATTYNEQFF
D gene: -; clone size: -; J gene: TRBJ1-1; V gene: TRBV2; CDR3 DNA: TGTGCCAGCAAGGTTCAGGGTCACTCGAACACTGAAGCTTTCTTT; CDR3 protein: CASKVQGHSNTEAFF
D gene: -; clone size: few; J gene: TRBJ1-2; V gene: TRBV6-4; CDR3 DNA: TGTGCCAGCAGTCCCTTTAAGGGGGCTAACTATGGCTACACCTTC; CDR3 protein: CASSPFKGANYGYTF
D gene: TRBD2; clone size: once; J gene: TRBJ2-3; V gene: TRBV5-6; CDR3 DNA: TGTGCCAGCAGCTTGAACGGGGGGACAGATACGCAGTATTTT; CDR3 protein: CASSLNGGTDTQYF
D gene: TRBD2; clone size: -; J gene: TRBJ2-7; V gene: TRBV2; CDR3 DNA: TGTGCCAGCAGTGAAAGGTTAACTAGCGGCGTGCAGTACTTC; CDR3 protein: CASSERLTSGVQYF
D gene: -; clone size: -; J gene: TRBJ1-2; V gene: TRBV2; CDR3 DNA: TGTGCCAGCAGTGAAAGCTTGGGCACTTATGGCTACACCTTC; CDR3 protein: CASSESLGTYGYTF
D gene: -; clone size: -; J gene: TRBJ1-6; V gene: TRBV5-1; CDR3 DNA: TGCGCCAGCAGCTTGAGGATGACAGATAATTCACCCCTCCACTTT; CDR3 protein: CASSLRMTDNSPLHF
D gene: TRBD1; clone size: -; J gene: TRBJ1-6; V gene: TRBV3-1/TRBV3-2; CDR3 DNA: TGTGCCAGCAGCCAAGGTTTCAGGGGGCGTATCAATTCACCCCTCCACTTT; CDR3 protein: CASSQGFRGRINSPLHF
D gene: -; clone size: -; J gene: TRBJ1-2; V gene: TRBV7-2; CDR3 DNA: TGTGCCAGCAGCTTAGTCAGCTATGGCTACACCTTC; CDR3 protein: CASSLVSYGYTF
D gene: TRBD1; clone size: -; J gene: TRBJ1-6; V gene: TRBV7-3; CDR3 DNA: TGTGCCAGCAGCTCATTCGGACAGGGGGCCGGGTCACCCCTCCACTTT; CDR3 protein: CASSSFGQGAGSPLHF